One and the same sample provided the 18 T cell receptor beta chains below, sequenced in a study of blood T cells in healthy people across ages. The authors ran a second PCR of roughly 6 to 12 cycles using a sample-barcoded 5' primer and a J-beta primer mix. TCRdb analysed the 5' RACE reads with MiXCR anew, one entry per CDR3 protein. The repertoire holds approximately 800,000 distinct CDR3 sequences, with around 36% as singletons. The sequencing input was blood. These receptors originate from a man between 18 and 35 years old in good health.

This clonotype was found a few times. The rearrangement links TRBV20-1 to TRBJ1-5; no reliable D call. The V end was cut by 6 bases, the J end by 0 bases, with 6 bases between. Germline lookup yields CDR1 DFQATT and CDR2 SNEGSKA (reference sequence). This CDR3 contains 12 residues. CDR3 residues: CSAGISNQPQHF. The CDR3, as DNA: TGCAGTGCAGGAATTAGCAATCAGCCCCAGCATTTT.

This clonotype was seen a few times. The rearrangement uses TRBV20-1 and TRBJ1-1; tentatively, D is TRBD1 (5 bases). Germline V gives CDR1 DFQATT, CDR2 SNEGSKA (reference sequence). V was cut by 6 bases and J by 7 bases, with 9 bases left in between. The CDR3 contains 10 residues. The CDR3 DNA reads TGCAGTGCCGTAACAGGTGAAGCTTTCTTT. It specifies CSAVTGEAFF.

The chain has TRBV14 and TRBJ2-3; weak D call: TRBD1 (6 bases). This CDR3 spans 17 amino acids. Germline V gene lookup returns CDR1 SGHDN and CDR2 FVKESK. V lost 3 bases, J lost 6 bases, and 22 bases lay in between. This chain's CDR3 is CASSHVTGTRAGDTQYF. The CDR3 coding sequence is TGTGCCAGCAGCCATGTCACCGGGACAAGAGCCGGGGATACGCAGTATTTT.

This clonotype was seen a few times. This rearrangement joins TRBV9 to TRBJ1-5; no clear D. CDR1 and CDR2 (germline): SGDLS, YYNGEE. The V end was cut by 7 bases, the J end by 0 bases, with 11 bases between. This CDR3 has 14 residues. CDR3 protein: CASSRDYSNQPQHF. The DNA for the CDR3 is TGTGCCAGCTCTAGAGATTATAGCAATCAGCCCCAGCATTTT.

With respect to this clonotype: A much larger clone lies a single base off, so this may be a read error. The chain combines TRBV10-3 with TRBJ1-5; D might be TRBD1 (6 bases). Germline lookup yields CDR1 ENHRY and CDR2 SYGVKD. CDR3 length: 15 residues. CDR3 in DNA: TGTGTCATCAGTGTGGGCCCGTCAGGGGATCAGCCCCAGCATTTT. As protein: CVISVGPSGDQPQHF.

This clonotype was seen a single time. The chain combines TRBV4-3 with TRBJ2-7, with D perhaps matching TRBD2 (7 bases). The CDR3 has 16 residues. Deletions cut 4 bases from V and 6 bases from J, with 22 bases between. Germline V gene lookup returns CDR1 LGHNA and CDR2 YSLEER. The CDR3 protein is CASSPNGGRRGGEQYF. For the CDR3, the DNA is TGCGCCAGCAGCCCTAACGGGGGGCGTCGCGGAGGCGAGCAGTACTTC.

The V and J genes are TRBV28 and TRBJ2-6; the D is unclear. The CDR3 loop spans 13 amino acids. CDR1 and CDR2 (germline): MDHEN, SYDVKM. Here the CDR3 DNA reads TGTGGAAGCCGGAATGACGGGGCCAACGTCCTGACTTTC. The encoded protein is CGSRNDGANVLTF.

This clonotype is a singleton in its sample. The chain carries TRBV29-1 and TRBJ1-1, with 9 positions matching TRBD1. Unmatched junction bases numbered 8, after V lost 3 bases and J lost 0 bases. This CDR3 comprises 16 residues. CDR1 and CDR2 (germline): SQVTM, ANQGSEA. This CDR3 reads CSVDQLGTGMNTEAFF. The CDR3 nucleotides are TGCAGCGTTGACCAACTCGGGACAGGGATGAACACTGAAGCTTTCTTT.

This clonotype showed up just a few times. The rearrangement links TRBV6-2 or TRBV6-3 to TRBJ1-5; 10 bases are a match to TRBD1. The germline V gene encodes CDR1 MNHEY and CDR2 SVGEGT. CDR3 length: 18 residues. The V segment lost 6 bases and the J segment 0 bases; nucleotides outside the gene matches: 11. CDR3: CASRAGTGAIISNQPQHF. As DNA, the CDR3 is TGTGCCAGCAGGGCCGGGACAGGGGCTATCATTAGCAATCAGCCCCAGCATTTT.

The chain has TRBV5-5 and TRBJ1-4; D not certain. The germline V and J ends were trimmed by 4 bases and 8 bases, with 12 bases remaining between them. Germline V gene sequence: CDR1 SGHKS, CDR2 YYEKEE (reference sequence). The CDR3 contains 13 residues. The CDR3 region is CASSVAAGEKLFF. CDR3 coding DNA: TGTGCCAGCAGCGTGGCTGCCGGCGAAAAACTGTTTTTT.

This clonotype has a handful of counts. The chain combines TRBV12-3 or TRBV12-4 with TRBJ1-2; D not resolved. CDR3 length: 14 amino acids. With 6 bases removed from V and 1 base from J, the gap between germline ends came to 12 bases. The CDR3 nucleotides read TGTGCCAGCAGCCGCGACACCAATAACTATGGCTACACCTTC. Protein sequence: CASSRDTNNYGYTF.

This chain uses TRBV19 with TRBJ2-7; no clear D gene. Germline V lookup: CDR1 LNHDA, CDR2 SQIVND (reference sequence). This CDR3 contains 14 residues. Between the trimmed V and J ends, which lost 4 bases and 2 bases, there was a span of 12 bases. The CDR3 spells CASSTSPVTYEQYF. The CDR3 DNA reads as TGTGCCAGTAGTACCTCCCCGGTAACCTACGAGCAGTACTTC. Full variable domain (rest looked up from reference TRBV19 and TRBJ2-7): DGGITQSPKYLFRKEGQNVTLSCEQNLNHDAMYWYRQDPGQGLRLIYYSQIVNDFQKGDIAEGYSVSREKKESFPLTVTSAQKNPTAFYLCASSTSPVTYEQYFGPGTRLTVT.

The genes are TRBV21-1 and TRBJ1-1. TRBV21-1 constitutes a pseudogene. This CDR3 has 11 residues. Here the CDR3 DNA reads TGTGCCAGCAGGGGGATCAAGGAAGCTTTCTTT. This codes for CASRGIKEAFF.

With regard to this clonotype: A much larger clone differs by one base, so this may be a read error. The chain links TRBV12-3 or TRBV12-4 to TRBJ2-3, with TRBD1 as a possible D gene (6 bases). CDR3 length equals 14 residues. CDR3 sequence reads: CASRATGLLDTRYF. The CDR3 DNA reads TGTGCCAGCAGGGCGACAGGTTTATTGGATACGCGGTATTTT.

This clonotype has just a few counts. The chain is built from TRBV7-9 and TRBJ1-4, with 7 bases identical to TRBD1. This CDR3 contains 17 residues. V was clipped by 3 bases and J by 3 bases; unmatched bases: 10. In germline, CDR1 is SEHNR, CDR2 FQNEAQ (reference sequence). CDR3 in amino acids: CASSLFQGEEANEKLFF. The CDR3 nucleotides are TGTGCCAGCAGCTTGTTTCAGGGGGAAGAAGCTAATGAAAAACTGTTTTTT. Full variable domain (remainder filled in from reference TRBV7-9 and TRBJ1-4): DTGVSQNPRHKITKRGQNVTFRCDPISEHNRLYWYRQTLGQGPEFLTYFQNEAQLEKSRLLSDRFSAERPKGSFSTLEIQRTEQGDSAMYLCASSLFQGEEANEKLFFGSGTQLSVL.

This clonotype was counted between two and nine times. The genes are TRBV29-1 and TRBJ2-5, with D possibly matching TRBD1 (6 bases). The germline gives CDR1 SQVTM, CDR2 ANQGSEA. The CDR3 spans 13 residues. V was clipped by 4 bases and J by 5 bases, with 14 bases between them. As DNA, the CDR3 is TGCAGCGTTGCCGGACTTAGGGGGGAGACCCAGTACTTC. This gives the protein CSVAGLRGETQYF. The full variable domain, its missing parts supplied by reference TRBV29-1 and TRBJ2-5, is SAVISQKPSRDICQRGTSLTIQCQVDSQVTMMFWYRQQPGQSLTLIATANQGSEATYESGFVIDKFPISRPNLTFSTLTVSNMSPEDSSIYLCSVAGLRGETQYFGPGTRLLVL.

The chain employs TRBV6-2 or TRBV6-3 and TRBJ1-5; D is unresolved. Germline V gene sequence: CDR1 MNHEY, CDR2 SVGEGT. The ends were cut back, 2 bases at V and 7 bases at J, with 15 bases in the middle. CDR3 length equals 15 residues. CDR3 sequence (DNA): TGTGCCAGCAGTTACCGTCCTCCAAACGGGCAGCCCCAGCATTTT. The encoded protein is CASSYRPPNGQPQHF.

The chain has TRBV7-3 and TRBJ2-1; 8 positions match TRBD2. The CDR3 extends over 14 amino acids. Germline V lookup: CDR1 SGHTA, CDR2 FQGTGA. Losses at the gene ends were 1 base for V and 8 bases for J; bases not matched to a gene: 4. The CDR3 protein is CASSLSGGLHEQFF. The CDR3 nucleotides are TGTGCCAGCAGCTTAAGCGGGGGGTTACATGAGCAGTTCTTC. Together with reference TRBV7-3 and TRBJ2-1, the CDR3 gives the full variable domain: GAGVSQTPSNKVTEKGKYVELRCDPISGHTALYWYRQSLGQGPEFLIYFQGTGAADDSGLPNDRFFAVRPEGSVSTLKIQRTERGDSAVYLCASSLSGGLHEQFFGPGTRLTVL.